This T cell receptor beta chain was recorded in a study of blood T cell repertoires in COVID-19. Study details: Both acute and convalescent COVID-19 samples were obtained from the United States, Italy and Spain. Nucleic acid was either cDNA or gDNA, and it came from T cells, B-cell-depleted T cells, or PBMCs.

Authors' analysis steps: Quantification of nucleated cells was approximated via reference gene primer amplification. Using immunoSEQ multiplex PCR, the repertoire was profiled, and TCRdb retains in-frame clones only, with some absent. V and J calls and clone size come straight from that table; D and trimming were deduced from the DNA. The table shows around 130,000 clones, with approximately 83% occurring only once. This CDR3 region has 16 residues. In germline, CDR1 is SGHTA, CDR2 FQGTGA. The ends were cut back, 5 bases at V and 0 bases at J, with 14 bases in the middle. The gene calls are TRBV7-3 and TRBJ1-3; D uncertain. Sequencing was carried out using peripheral blood. The TCR comes from a middle-aged man with active or convalescent COVID-19. The CDR3 DNA sequence: TGTGCCAGCAGCCCTAGCGGGAGGGCCTCTGGAAACACCATATATTTT. It encodes CASSPSGRASGNTIYF.